This TCR beta chain was captured in a study of T-cell memory formation after mild COVID-19. At the level of the study: TCR clusters largely stayed donor specific. General observations from the study: Pre-infection memory held some responding clones, suggesting pre-existing cross-reactive T cells responded. Whereas later expanders leaned CD4+, clones contracting day 15 to 85 showed a balanced CD4/CD8 makeup.

UMIs and sample barcodes were carried by the TCR alpha and TCR beta cDNA libraries that 5'RACE produced using constant-segment primers. TCRdb called the 5' RACE reads again in MiXCR, with one record for every CDR3 protein. The table includes about 400,000 distinct CDR3 sequences, around a quarter detected once. On this clonotype: Its antigen is as yet unknown.

V lost 6 bases and J lost 2; bases outside the gene matches: 15. The CDR3 is 16 amino acids. Per germline, CDR1 DFQATT and CDR2 SNEGSKA (reference sequence). This sequence joins TRBV20-1 and TRBJ2-5, with 7 nucleotides matching TRBD2. The TCR originated in an adult woman who had mild COVID-19 (a few samples of this study predate the infection). Cell type and time point are not known. The sequenced sample was PBMCs or a T cell subset sorted from them (not recorded which). DNA for the CDR3: TGCAGTGCCCCCCTTTTCGGGAGGTCCCAACAAGAGACCCAGTACTTC. Protein: CSAPLFGRSQQETQYF.